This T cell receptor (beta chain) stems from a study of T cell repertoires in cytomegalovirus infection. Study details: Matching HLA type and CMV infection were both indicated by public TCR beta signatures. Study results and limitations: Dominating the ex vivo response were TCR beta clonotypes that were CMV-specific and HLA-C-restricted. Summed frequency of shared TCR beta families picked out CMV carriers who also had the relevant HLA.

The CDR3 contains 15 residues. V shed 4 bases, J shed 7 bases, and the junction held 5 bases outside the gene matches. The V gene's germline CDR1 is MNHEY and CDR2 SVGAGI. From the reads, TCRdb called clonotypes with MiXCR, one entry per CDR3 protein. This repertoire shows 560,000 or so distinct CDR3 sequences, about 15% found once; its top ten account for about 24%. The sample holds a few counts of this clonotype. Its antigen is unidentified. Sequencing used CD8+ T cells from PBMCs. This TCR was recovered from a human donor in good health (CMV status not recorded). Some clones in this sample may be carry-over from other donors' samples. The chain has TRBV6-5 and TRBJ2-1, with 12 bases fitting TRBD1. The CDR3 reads CASSSGTGGLNEQFF. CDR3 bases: TGTGCCAGCAGTTCCGGGACAGGGGGCTTGAATGAGCAGTTCTTC.